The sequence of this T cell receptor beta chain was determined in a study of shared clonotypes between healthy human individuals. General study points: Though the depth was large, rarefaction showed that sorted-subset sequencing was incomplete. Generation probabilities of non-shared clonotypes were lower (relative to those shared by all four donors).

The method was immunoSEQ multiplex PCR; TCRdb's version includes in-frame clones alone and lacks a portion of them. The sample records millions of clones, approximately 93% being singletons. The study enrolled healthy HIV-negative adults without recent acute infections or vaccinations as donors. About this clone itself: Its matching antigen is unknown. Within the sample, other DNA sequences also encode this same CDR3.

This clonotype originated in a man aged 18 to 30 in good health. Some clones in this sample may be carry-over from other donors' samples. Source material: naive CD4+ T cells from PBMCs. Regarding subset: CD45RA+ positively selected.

CDR3 DNA sequence: TGTGCCATCAGTGCAGGGGGCGACTATGGCTACACCTTC. Protein product: CAISAGGDYGYTF. V is TRBV10-3 and J is TRBJ1-2; TRBD1 agrees at 8 bases. V was clipped by 4 bases and J by 3 bases; unmatched bases: 1. This CDR3 contains 13 residues. Germline assignment: CDR1 ENHRY and CDR2 SYGVKD.